Listed here are 20 T cell receptor beta chains from one sample, sequenced in a study of PD-1 blockade in classical Hodgkin lymphoma (dated by TCRdb to 2018 to 2020). Library preparation employed the immunoSEQ multiplex PCR assay. This immuneACCESS table, as held by TCRdb, lists in-frame sequences with V and J called but not all clones. Of the missing ones, under half trace to an unresolved V gene in checked studies; the others have no known cause. Within this sample are about 97,000 clones, with around 80% of them counted one time only. The ten largest clones take up 12% of the sample. Per the publication, the time point label means: cycle 1 day 1 (C1D1), immediately before nivolumab initiation. Every trial patient had relapsed after autologous stem cell transplantation, and cohorts A, B and C differed in prior brentuximab vedotin exposure. The source material was peripheral blood mononuclear cells (PBMCs), sampled at baseline. These receptors all come from a human donor with classical Hodgkin lymphoma.

The chain links TRBV18 to TRBJ2-7, with 7 positions matching TRBD1. CDR1 is KGHSH, CDR2 LQKENI, per germline. The ends lost 2 bases at V and 2 bases at J; junction bases unmatched: 9. The CDR3 is 16 amino acids. The CDR3 DNA sequence: TGTGCCAGCTCACCATCAGGCCGGACAGGCGCCTACGAGCAGTACTTC. It specifies CASSPSGRTGAYEQYF.

V is TRBV19 and J is TRBJ2-1, with 14 bases that match TRBD2. V dropped 5 bases and J dropped 8; count of bases not matched to a gene: 11. Germline CDR1 LNHDA, CDR2 SQIVND (reference sequence). The CDR3 has 17 amino acids. CDR3: CASSPPGLAGGSDEQFF. The CDR3 nucleotides read TGTGCCAGTAGTCCCCCAGGACTAGCGGGAGGTAGCGATGAGCAGTTCTTC.

The chain has TRBV5-1 and TRBJ1-2; 12 nucleotides agree with TRBD1. CDR3 length: 16 amino acids. Per germline, CDR1 SGHRS and CDR2 YFSETQ. Unmatched junction bases numbered 8, after V lost 4 bases and J lost 4 bases. CDR3 in DNA: TGCGCCAGCAGCCCGGGGACAGGGGGCGCTGGCTATGGCTACACCTTC. Translated, it gives CASSPGTGGAGYGYTF.

V and J are TRBV19 and TRBJ2-2; the D gene is possibly TRBD2 (5 bases). The CDR3 length is 18 residues. Germline CDR1 LNHDA, CDR2 SQIVND (reference sequence). Trimming removed 5 bases from V and 0 bases from J, with 19 bases in between. This CDR3 reads CASSPGLAAYANTGELFF. The CDR3, as DNA: TGTGCCAGTAGTCCCGGACTGGCGGCCTACGCGAACACCGGGGAGCTGTTTTTT.

This clone turned up a few times. V usage is TRBV19 and J usage is TRBJ1-1; tentatively, D is TRBD1 (6 bases). Trimming removed 6 bases at V and 4 bases at J, with 15 bases between. The CDR3 consists of 14 residues. Germline CDR1 is LNHDA and CDR2 is SQIVND (reference sequence). CDR3 DNA sequence: TGTGCCAGTAGGCGGGGGGCCCTGGCCACTGAAGCTTTCTTT. This codes for CASRRGALATEAFF.

The chain links TRBV29-1 to TRBJ2-3, with D uncertain. The CDR3 is 15 amino acids. V was pared by 1 base and J by 0 bases, with 11 bases between. Germline-derived CDR1 and CDR2 are SQVTM and ANQGSEA. The CDR3 reads CSVEGERSSTDTQYF. The DNA for the CDR3 is TGCAGCGTTGAAGGAGAGAGGAGTAGCACAGATACGCAGTATTTT.

In its sample, this clone was seen once. It is likely a read error: a sequence one base away is far more abundant. The J gene is TRBJ2-7, the V gene TRBV5-1, with 9 bases that match TRBD1. J lost 2 bases, V lost 3 bases, and 6 bases had no gene match. The CDR3 consists of 15 residues. Germline V gene sequence: CDR1 SGHRS, CDR2 YFSETQ. The CDR3 DNA follows: TGCGCCAGCAGCTCCGGGACAGGGAAGACCTACGAGCAGTACTTC. Residues: CASSSGTGKTYEQYF.

The chain employs TRBV19 and TRBJ1-1; possibly TRBD1 for D (5 bases). Germline assignment: CDR1 LNHDA and CDR2 SQIVND (reference sequence). The length of the CDR3 is 14 residues. Trimming stripped 6 bases from V and 3 bases from J, with 14 bases between. This CDR3 reads CASRVGAADTEAFF. Written as DNA, the CDR3 is TGTGCCAGTAGGGTTGGGGCTGCGGACACTGAAGCTTTCTTT.

This clone was found once. This chain links TRBV11-2 with TRBJ1-2; D may be TRBD1 (6 bases). The CDR3 is 12 residues long. V was clipped by 6 bases and J by 4 bases, with 9 bases between them. Germline V gene sequence: CDR1 SGHAT, CDR2 FQNNGV. This CDR3 is CASSEGGYGYTF. CDR3 coding DNA: TGTGCCAGCAGTGAGGGGGGCTATGGCTACACCTTC.

This clone was seen only a few times. J is TRBJ2-3 and V is TRBV11-2; D unclear. Germline assignment: CDR1 SGHAT and CDR2 FQNNGV. Trimming shortened V by 0 bases and J by 7 bases, and 14 bases separated the two germline ends. The CDR3 consists of 15 residues. CDR3 sequence reads: CASSLDNQNIHTQYF. CDR3 in DNA: TGTGCCAGCAGCTTAGATAATCAGAACATCCATACGCAGTATTTT.

This clone was observed a single time. The gene calls are TRBV5-4 and TRBJ1-2; 8 positions agree with TRBD1. The V gene's germline CDR1 is SGHNT and CDR2 YYREEE (reference sequence). The J segment lost 5 bases and the V segment lost 4 bases, leaving 19 bases of the junction unmatched. The CDR3 has 18 amino acids. This CDR3 is CASSHNALRTGREYGYTF. As DNA, the CDR3 is TGTGCCAGCAGCCATAATGCGCTACGGACAGGGAGGGAATATGGCTACACCTTC.

The V call is TRBV7-9, the J call TRBJ2-2, with D tentatively TRBD1 or TRBD2 (6 bases each). V shed 3 bases and J shed 1 base, with 12 bases lying between them. Germline CDR1 reads SEHNR; CDR2 reads FQNEAQ (reference sequence). The CDR3 contains 16 residues. The CDR3 region is CASSLGGQMNTGELFF. In DNA, the CDR3 is TGTGCCAGCAGCTTGGGGGGACAAATGAACACCGGGGAGCTGTTTTTT.

The chain carries TRBV7-8 and TRBJ2-2, with 8 nucleotides matching TRBD1. Per germline, CDR1 SGHVS and CDR2 FQNEAQ. Trimming took 0 bases from V and 7 from J; bases not matched to a gene: 7. The CDR3 sequence is 16 residues long. The CDR3 here is CASSLAQGAEGGELFF. The CDR3 nucleotides read TGTGCCAGCAGCTTAGCGCAGGGGGCAGAAGGCGGGGAGCTGTTTTTT.

The chain is built from TRBV27 and TRBJ1-1, with 9 nucleotides matching TRBD1. CDR1 is MNHEY and CDR2 is SMNVEV in the germline V gene (reference sequence). After removal of 2 bases from V and 6 bases from J, the junction contained 4 bases not matched to a gene. There are 14 residues in the CDR3. The CDR3 nucleotides read TGTGCCAGCAGTTTAACAGGGGGCGCTTCTGAAGCTTTCTTT. It yields the protein CASSLTGGASEAFF.

The rearrangement joins TRBV11-2 to TRBJ2-5; D is perhaps TRBD1 (5 bases). The germline V gene has CDR1 SGHAT and CDR2 FQNNGV. V lost 4 bases to trimming and J lost 0 bases, with 12 bases between them. The CDR3 is 15 amino acids. The DNA of the CDR3 is TGTGCCAGCAGCTATAGGACACCAAACCAAGAGACCCAGTACTTC. It yields the protein CASSYRTPNQETQYF.

The sample holds a few counts of this clone. CDR3 coding DNA: TGTGCCAGTAGTATTCGTGGTCTGAGGGTTGCGAGTCGGGACTATGGCTACACCTTC. This gives the protein CASSIRGLRVASRDYGYTF. The chain has TRBV19 and TRBJ1-2; D remains unclear. V was clipped by 3 bases and J by 3 bases, with 26 bases between them. The germline V gene encodes CDR1 LNHDA and CDR2 SQIVND (reference sequence). The CDR3 totals 19 residues.

The rearrangement joins TRBV29-1 to TRBJ2-5, with 9 bases matching TRBD1. Germline CDR1 reads SQVTM; CDR2 reads ANQGSEA. This CDR3 comprises 13 residues. V trimming: 7 bases; J trimming: 4 bases; junction bases outside the gene matches: 7. The CDR3 loop is CSAAGTGLETQYF. The CDR3 DNA is TGCAGCGCGGCTGGGACAGGGCTAGAGACCCAGTACTTC.

This chain links TRBV10-2 with TRBJ2-1; 7 nucleotides agree with TRBD1. Germline V gene lookup returns CDR1 WSHSY and CDR2 SAAADI. The CDR3 contains 15 residues. The V and J ends lost 6 bases and 5 bases, in that order; junction bases with no gene match: 10. The CDR3 protein is CASSARQGRNNEQFF. The CDR3 DNA reads as TGCGCCAGCAGCGCCCGACAGGGCAGGAACAATGAGCAGTTCTTC.

The DNA for the CDR3 is TGTGCCAGCACCAAGGGAGGGACTGAAGCTTTCTTT. Protein sequence: CASTKGGTEAFF. The chain combines TRBV25-1 with TRBJ1-1; D not certain. V lost 7 bases and J 5 bases, leaving 11 bases between the germline ends. CDR1 is MGHDK, CDR2 SYGVNS, per germline. This CDR3 is 12 amino acids long.

J is TRBJ2-7 and V is TRBV6-5; 7 nucleotides line up with TRBD2. The trim removed 8 bases at V and 2 bases at J, leaving 9 bases unmatched. CDR1 is MNHEY, CDR2 SVGAGI, per germline. The CDR3 has 14 amino acids. The CDR3 is CASPSASGAYEQYF. The CDR3 DNA reads TGTGCCAGCCCGTCGGCCAGCGGGGCCTACGAGCAGTACTTC.